This T cell receptor beta chain was recorded in a study of T cells in Graves' hyperthyroidism and ophthalmopathy. RNA transcripts gave rise to amplified TCR beta CDR3 regions. Primed by the HTBI set, a first-round RT-PCR was run on the TCR CDR3. MiXCR was run by TCRdb on the multiplex PCR reads, yielding one entry per CDR3 protein. The sample carries roughly 700,000 distinct CDR3 sequences, 30% to 40% recorded once. The CDR3 has 12 residues. Germline CDR1 is MNHEY and CDR2 is SVGEGT. A remark on this clonotype: One junction end disagrees with the germline gene, perhaps due to a read error.

It was 10 ml of fresh peripheral blood that supplied the PBMCs. Sequencing was performed on blood. The origin of this receptor is a woman aged 40 to 49 with Graves' hyperthyroidism. The rearrangement uses TRBV6-2 or TRBV6-3 and TRBJ1-1; no reliable D call. The CDR3 is CAGSGVRTEAFF. The CDR3 DNA sequence: TGTGCCGGCAGTGGGGTTCGCACTGAAGCTTTCTTT.